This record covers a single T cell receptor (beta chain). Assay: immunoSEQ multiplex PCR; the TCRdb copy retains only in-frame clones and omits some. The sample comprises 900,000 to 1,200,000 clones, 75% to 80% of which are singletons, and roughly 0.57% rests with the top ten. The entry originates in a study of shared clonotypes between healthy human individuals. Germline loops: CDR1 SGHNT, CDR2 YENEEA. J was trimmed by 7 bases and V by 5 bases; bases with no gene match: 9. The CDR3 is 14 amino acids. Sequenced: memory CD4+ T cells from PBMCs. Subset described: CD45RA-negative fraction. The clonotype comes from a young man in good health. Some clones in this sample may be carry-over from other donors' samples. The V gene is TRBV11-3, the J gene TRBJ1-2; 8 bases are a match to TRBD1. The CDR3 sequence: CASSPGQGEGGYTF. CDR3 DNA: TGTGCCAGCAGCCCTGGACAGGGTGAGGGTGGCTACACCTTC.